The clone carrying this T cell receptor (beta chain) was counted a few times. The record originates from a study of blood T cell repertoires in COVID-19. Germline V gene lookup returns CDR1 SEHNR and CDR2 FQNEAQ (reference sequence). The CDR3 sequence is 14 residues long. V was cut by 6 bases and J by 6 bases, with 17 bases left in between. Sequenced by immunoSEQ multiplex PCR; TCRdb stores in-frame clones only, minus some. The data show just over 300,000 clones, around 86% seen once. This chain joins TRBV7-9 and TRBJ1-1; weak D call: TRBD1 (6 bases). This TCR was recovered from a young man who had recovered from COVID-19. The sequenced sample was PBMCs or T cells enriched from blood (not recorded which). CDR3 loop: CASRVTGGLPEAFF. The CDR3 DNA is TGTGCCAGCAGGGTGACGGGGGGGCTCCCTGAAGCTTTCTTT.